This T cell receptor (beta chain) was sequenced for a study of CD8 T cells in Susac syndrome. Study-wide results and limits: The authors acknowledged that the study's TCR sequencing and HLA analysis involved relatively few individuals.

Note on this clonotype: The antigen remains unidentified.

When the RNA was reverse transcribed, random hexamers were used with an input of roughly 0.45 to 1 ug. It was immunoSEQ multiplex PCR that amplified TCR beta CDR3 across 54 Vbeta and 13 Jbeta. MiXCR, applied by TCRdb to the immunoSEQ multiplex PCR reads, yields one record per CDR3 protein. The sample records 190,000 or so distinct CDR3 sequences, roughly 95% being singletons. The multiple sclerosis control group comprised treatment-naive patients with stable or active relapsing-remitting disease. The source is a human donor with multiple sclerosis. Sequenced input: CD4+ T cells from PBMCs.

This chain's CDR3 is CSASQTSAGIQYF. For the CDR3, the DNA is TGCAGTGCTAGTCAAACTAGCGCTGGCATTCAGTACTTC. The rearrangement joins TRBV20-1 to TRBJ2-4; 7 bases align to TRBD2. CDR3 length: 13 residues. Germline CDR1 reads DFQATT; CDR2 reads SNEGSKA (reference sequence). Trimming removed 3 bases from V and 9 bases from J; junction bases left unmatched: 8.